The clone carrying this TCR beta chain was detected ten times or more. Its antigen is currently unknown. 5'RACE employing 10-nucleotide random UMIs yielded the cDNA. Via MiXCR, TCRdb re-called the 5' RACE reads, giving one row per CDR3 protein. The table has roughly 52,000 distinct CDR3 sequences, 3.5% to 4% seen once; the top ten hold roughly 1.9%. The data originate from a study of neurological immune-mediated disorders. Study-level points and caveats: None of the CDR3 amino acid sequences in expanded clones turned up in more than one subject, which points to private repertoires in all groups. HTLV-1-associated myelopathy ranked highest for TCR clonal expansion and multiple sclerosis lowest, beneath healthy controls.

The CDR3 length is 15 residues. Deletions cut 4 bases from V and 4 bases from J, with 17 bases between. Per the germline V gene, CDR1 is MGHRA and CDR2 is YSYEKL. The sorted libraries started from some 970,000 CD4+ or CD8+ T cells. The specimen was CD4+ T cells from blood. The receptor was isolated from a woman aged 40 to 49 with multiple sclerosis. The chain carries TRBV4-1 and TRBJ2-7; the D call may be TRBD1 or TRBD2 (6 bases each). DNA of the CDR3: TGCGCCAGCAGCCTGTACCTAGGGGGGATATACGAGCAGTACTTC. Translating gives CASSLYLGGIYEQYF.